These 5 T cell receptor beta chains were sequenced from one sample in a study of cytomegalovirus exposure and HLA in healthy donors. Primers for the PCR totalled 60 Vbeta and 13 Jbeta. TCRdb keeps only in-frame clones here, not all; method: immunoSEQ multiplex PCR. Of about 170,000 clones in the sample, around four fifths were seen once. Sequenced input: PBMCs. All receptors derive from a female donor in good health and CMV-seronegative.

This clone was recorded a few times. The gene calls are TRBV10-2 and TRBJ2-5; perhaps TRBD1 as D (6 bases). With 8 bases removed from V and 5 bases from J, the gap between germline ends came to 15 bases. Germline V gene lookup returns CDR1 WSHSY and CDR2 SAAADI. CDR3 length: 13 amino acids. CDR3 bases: TGCGCCAGCGAACTACAGGGTGGTGAGACCCAGTACTTC. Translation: CASELQGGETQYF.

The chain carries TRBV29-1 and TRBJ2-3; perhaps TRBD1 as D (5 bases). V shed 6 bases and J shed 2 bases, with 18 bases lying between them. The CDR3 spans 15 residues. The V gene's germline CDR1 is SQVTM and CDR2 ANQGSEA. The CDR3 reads CSVPGSGKITDTQYF. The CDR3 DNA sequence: TGCAGCGTCCCCGGGTCAGGGAAAATCACAGATACGCAGTATTTT.

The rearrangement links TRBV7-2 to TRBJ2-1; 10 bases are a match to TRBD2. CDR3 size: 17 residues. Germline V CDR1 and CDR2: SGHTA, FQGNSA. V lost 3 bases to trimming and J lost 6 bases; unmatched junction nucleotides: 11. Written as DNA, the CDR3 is TGTGCCAGCAGCTTTATCCCCTCCGGGACTAGCGCCAATGAGCAGTTCTTC. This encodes CASSFIPSGTSANEQFF.

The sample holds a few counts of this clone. The chain's CDR3 is CSVTDGLEAFF. The CDR3 nucleotides are TGCAGCGTAACGGACGGACTTGAAGCTTTCTTT. This chain joins TRBV29-1 and TRBJ1-1; no definite D call. Germline values: CDR1 SQVTM, CDR2 ANQGSEA. The CDR3 totals 11 residues. V lost 6 bases and J 7 bases, leaving 12 bases between the germline ends.

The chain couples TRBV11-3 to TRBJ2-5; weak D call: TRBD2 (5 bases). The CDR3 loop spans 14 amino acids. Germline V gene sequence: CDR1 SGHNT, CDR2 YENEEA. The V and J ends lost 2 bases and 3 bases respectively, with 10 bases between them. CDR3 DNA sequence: TGTGCCAGCAGCTTACTCGGGGTGGAAGAGACCCAGTACTTC. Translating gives CASSLLGVEETQYF.